A single sample gave rise to the 14 T cell receptor beta chains below, sequenced in a study of blood T cell repertoires in COVID-19. The repertoire was sequenced with immunoSEQ multiplex PCR; TCRdb's copy has only in-frame clones and lacks some. The data hold under 200,000 clones, with 83% observed a single time. The sample was peripheral blood. The receptors were sampled from a human donor in a cohort sampled during active COVID-19.

Only one count was recorded for this clone. The chain employs TRBV19 and TRBJ1-4, with 8 bases identical to TRBD1. Trimming took 4 bases from V and 7 from J; bases not matched to a gene: 8. CDR1 is LNHDA and CDR2 is SQIVND in the germline V gene (reference sequence). The length of the CDR3 is 15 residues. The CDR3 protein is CASSNSDRGREKLFF. CDR3 DNA sequence: TGTGCCAGTAGTAACTCCGACAGGGGACGTGAAAAACTGTTTTTT.

This clone was observed a handful of times. The chain carries TRBV25-1 and TRBJ2-5; TRBD1 aligns across 12 bases. Trimming removed 4 bases from V and 4 bases from J; junction bases left unmatched: 7. The CDR3 consists of 16 residues. Germline-derived CDR1 and CDR2 are MGHDK and SYGVNS. CDR3 loop: CASSAAGTGGVETQYF. CDR3 in DNA: TGTGCCAGCAGTGCCGCCGGGACAGGGGGCGTAGAGACCCAGTACTTC.

This chain links TRBV9 with TRBJ2-1, with TRBD2 matching 9 bases. The CDR3 totals 16 residues. CDR1 is SGDLS, CDR2 YYNGEE, per germline. The V and J ends lost 0 bases and 4 bases, in that order; junction bases with no gene match: 5. CDR3 protein: CASSVVSSGVYNEQFF. Written as DNA, the CDR3 is TGTGCCAGCAGCGTAGTATCTAGCGGGGTTTACAATGAGCAGTTCTTC. Full variable domain (outside the CDR3, taken from reference TRBV9 and TRBJ2-1): DSGVTQTPKHLITATGQRVTLRCSPRSGDLSVYWYQQSLDQGLQFLIQYYNGEERAKGNILERFSAQQFPDLHSELNLSSLELGDSALYFCASSVVSSGVYNEQFFGPGTRLTVL.

This chain joins TRBV27 and TRBJ1-4; the D gene is possibly TRBD1 (5 bases). The germline V and J ends were trimmed by 8 bases and 0 bases, with 13 bases remaining between them. This CDR3 has 15 residues. Looked up from germline, CDR1 is MNHEY and CDR2 is SMNVEV (reference sequence). The DNA for the CDR3 is TGTGCCAGCCGTCGGGAGGGGCCAACTAATGAAAAACTGTTTTTT. This encodes CASRREGPTNEKLFF.

The chain has TRBV7-8 and TRBJ1-6, with D perhaps matching TRBD1 (6 bases). The CDR3 has 13 amino acids. The ends were cut back, 5 bases at V and 9 bases at J, with 11 bases in the middle. Germline CDR1 and CDR2: SGHVS and FQNEAQ. DNA of the CDR3: TGTGCCAGCAGCGACGGACAGTTTTCACCCCTCCACTTT. It encodes CASSDGQFSPLHF.

This clone was detected once. J is TRBJ2-5 and V is TRBV28; D may be TRBD1 (6 bases). This CDR3 region has 15 residues. Trimming removed 5 bases from V and 0 bases from J, with 13 bases in between. Germline-derived CDR1 and CDR2 are MDHEN and SYDVKM. The CDR3 here is CASSPDRLYQETQYF. DNA for the CDR3: TGTGCCAGCAGTCCGGACAGATTGTACCAAGAGACCCAGTACTTC. Variable domain in full (rest from reference TRBV28 and TRBJ2-5): DVKVTQSSRYLVKRTGEKVFLECVQDMDHENMFWYRQDPGLGLRLIYFSYDVKMKEKGDIPEGYSVSREKKERFSLILESASTNQTSMYLCASSPDRLYQETQYFGPGTRLLVL.

The sample holds a few counts of this clone. The V gene is TRBV29-1, the J gene TRBJ2-1, with 8 bases aligning to TRBD1. V was clipped by 7 bases and J by 7 bases; unmatched bases: 9. CDR1 is SQVTM, CDR2 ANQGSEA, per germline. The CDR3 runs to 13 residues. The CDR3 protein is CSAGQGKANEQFF. The CDR3 bases are TGCAGCGCCGGACAGGGCAAGGCTAATGAGCAGTTCTTC.

The chain recombines TRBV6-5 with TRBJ2-1; TRBD1 matches 7 bases. The ends lost 6 bases at V and 4 bases at J; junction bases unmatched: 3. CDR3 size: 13 residues. Germline CDR1 and CDR2: MNHEY and SVGAGI. CDR3 sequence (DNA): TGTGCCAGCAGGGGGACAGTTTACAATGAGCAGTTCTTC. Its translation: CASRGTVYNEQFF.

The J gene is TRBJ2-1, the V gene TRBV9, with 12 bases fitting TRBD1. Germline-derived CDR1 and CDR2 are SGDLS and YYNGEE. With 2 bases clipped from V and 5 bases from J, the junction kept 8 bases outside the gene matches. The CDR3 runs to 17 residues. The CDR3: CASSVGTGGFSNNEQFF. CDR3 nucleotide sequence: TGTGCCAGCAGCGTCGGGACAGGGGGCTTTAGCAACAATGAGCAGTTCTTC.

The chain employs TRBV9 and TRBJ2-1, with a weak D call TRBD2 (6 bases). The CDR3 extends over 12 amino acids. CDR1 SGDLS and CDR2 YYNGEE come from the germline V gene. Trimming shortened V by 4 bases and J by 7 bases, and 9 bases separated the two germline ends. Here the CDR3 reads CASSPAGNEQFF. CDR3 nucleotide sequence: TGTGCCAGCAGCCCGGCGGGGAATGAGCAGTTCTTC.

The rearrangement links TRBV5-4 to TRBJ1-6; 7 nucleotides agree with TRBD1. Per germline, CDR1 SGHNT and CDR2 YYREEE (reference sequence). The CDR3 extends over 15 amino acids. V lost 2 bases to trimming and J lost 5 bases; unmatched junction nucleotides: 4. The CDR3 is CASSLEQGNNSPLHF. CDR3 nucleotides: TGTGCCAGCAGCTTAGAACAGGGGAATAATTCACCCCTCCACTTT.

This clone was seen just once. The rearrangement uses TRBV7-2 and TRBJ1-6, with D possibly TRBD1 on 5 matching bases. The CDR3 loop spans 15 amino acids. The germline V gene encodes CDR1 SGHTA and CDR2 FQGNSA. Trimming cost V 2 bases and J 5 bases, with 10 bases left between them. CDR3: CASSLIDSNNSPLHF. Written as DNA, the CDR3 is TGTGCCAGCAGCTTAATCGACAGTAATAATTCACCCCTCCACTTT.

The J gene is TRBJ1-6, the V gene TRBV28; no firm D call. The ends were cut back, 6 bases at V and 12 bases at J, with 15 bases in the middle. The CDR3 has 13 residues. The germline V gene encodes CDR1 MDHEN and CDR2 SYDVKM. DNA of the CDR3: TGTGCCAGCAGGTCAACTTCTAATGAACCCCTCCACTTT. It yields the protein CASRSTSNEPLHF.

The chain uses TRBV27 and TRBJ2-7; 7 positions match TRBD1. Germline CDR1 is MNHEY and CDR2 is SMNVEV (reference sequence). There are 14 residues in the CDR3. V shed 5 bases, J shed 3 bases, and the junction held 7 bases outside the gene matches. The CDR3: CASSLTGSYYEQYF. The DNA for the CDR3 is TGTGCCAGCAGTCTGACAGGGTCGTACTACGAGCAGTACTTC.